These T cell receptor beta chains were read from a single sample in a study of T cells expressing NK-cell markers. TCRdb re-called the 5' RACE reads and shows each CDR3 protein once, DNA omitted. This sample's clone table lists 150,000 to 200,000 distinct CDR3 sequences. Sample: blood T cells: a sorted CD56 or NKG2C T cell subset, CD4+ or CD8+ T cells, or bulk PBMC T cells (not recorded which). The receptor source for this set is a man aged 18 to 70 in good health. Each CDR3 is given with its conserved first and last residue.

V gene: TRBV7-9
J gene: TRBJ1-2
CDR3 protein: CASSPTDYGYTF

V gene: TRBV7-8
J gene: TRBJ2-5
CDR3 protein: CASSPNTRRETQYF

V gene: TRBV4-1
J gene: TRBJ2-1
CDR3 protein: CASSHDSVGHYEQFF

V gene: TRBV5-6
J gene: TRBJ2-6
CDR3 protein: CASSTGLAGNSGANVLTF

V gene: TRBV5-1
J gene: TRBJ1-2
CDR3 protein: CASSLDGLTNYGYTF

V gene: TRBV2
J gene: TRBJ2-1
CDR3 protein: CASSEFRTYNEQFF

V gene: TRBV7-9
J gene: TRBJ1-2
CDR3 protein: CASSAGRDTYTF

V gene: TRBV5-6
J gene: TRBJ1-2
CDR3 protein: CASSLDGSLYGYTF

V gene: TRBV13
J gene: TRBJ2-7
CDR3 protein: CASSKLENYEQYF

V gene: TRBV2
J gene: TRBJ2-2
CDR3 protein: CASWATNTGELFF

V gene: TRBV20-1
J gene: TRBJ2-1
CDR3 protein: CSARETGVIYNEQFF

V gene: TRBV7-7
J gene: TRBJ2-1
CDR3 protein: CASSPGTSGGAWNEQFF

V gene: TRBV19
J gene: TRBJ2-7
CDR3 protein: CASSMTSDSYEQYF

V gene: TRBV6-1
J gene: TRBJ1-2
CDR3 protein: CASSEETGAFGYGYTF

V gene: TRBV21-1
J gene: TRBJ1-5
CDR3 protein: CASSKGPTINQPQHF

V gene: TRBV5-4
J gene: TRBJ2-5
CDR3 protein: CASSRDSQTQYF

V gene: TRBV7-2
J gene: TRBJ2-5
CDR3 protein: CASSLSLRGDQYF

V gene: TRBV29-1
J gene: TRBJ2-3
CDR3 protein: CSVEGTDTQYF

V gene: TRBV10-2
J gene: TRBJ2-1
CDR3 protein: CASRTSGVYNEQFF

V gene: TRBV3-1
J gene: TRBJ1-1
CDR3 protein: CASSSFEGVRNTEAFF

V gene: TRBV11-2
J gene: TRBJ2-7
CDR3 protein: CASSGDRGREQYF

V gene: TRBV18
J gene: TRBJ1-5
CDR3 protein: CASSPRTGYNQPQHF

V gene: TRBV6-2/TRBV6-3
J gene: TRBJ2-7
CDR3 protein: CASSGEDWGVEQYF

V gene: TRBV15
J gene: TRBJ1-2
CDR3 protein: CATSRSGRIYGYTF

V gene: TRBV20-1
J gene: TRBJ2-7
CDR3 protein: CSARDTDSSAYEQYF

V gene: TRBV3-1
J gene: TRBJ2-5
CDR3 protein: CASSQTQGSGETQYF

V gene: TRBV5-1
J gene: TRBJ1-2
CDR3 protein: CASSLFQTTSYGYTF

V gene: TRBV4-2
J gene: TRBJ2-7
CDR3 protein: CASSLIRGYEQYF

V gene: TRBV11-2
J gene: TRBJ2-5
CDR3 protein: CASSRGTSGGMYQETQYF

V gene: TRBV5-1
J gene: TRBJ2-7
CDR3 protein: CASSSSGTSEQYF

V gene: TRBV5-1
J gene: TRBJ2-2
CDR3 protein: CASSLAIGGAPTGELFF

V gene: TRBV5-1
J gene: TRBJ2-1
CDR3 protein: CASTWGGAYNEQFF

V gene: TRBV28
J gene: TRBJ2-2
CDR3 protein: CASSFRGEISPANTGELFF

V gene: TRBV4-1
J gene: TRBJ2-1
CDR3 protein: CASSQVTSGSYNEQFF

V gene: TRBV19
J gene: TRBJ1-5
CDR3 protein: CASSIWQGGQPQHF

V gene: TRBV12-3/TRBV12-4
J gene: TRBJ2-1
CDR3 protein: CASQTGADEQFF

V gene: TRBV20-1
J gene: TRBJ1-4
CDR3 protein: CSARNRGNEKLFF

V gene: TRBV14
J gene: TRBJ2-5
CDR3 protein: CASSQQTGGWETQYF

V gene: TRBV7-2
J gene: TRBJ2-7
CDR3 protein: CASSQHRVSSYEQYF

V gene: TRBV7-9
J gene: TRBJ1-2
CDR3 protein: CASSPGPSNYGYTF

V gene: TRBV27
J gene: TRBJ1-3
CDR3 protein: CASSLKGTGNTIYF

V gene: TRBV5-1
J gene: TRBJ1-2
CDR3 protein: CASSLLTGGDGYTF

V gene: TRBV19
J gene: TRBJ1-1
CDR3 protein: CASYAGGNTEAFF

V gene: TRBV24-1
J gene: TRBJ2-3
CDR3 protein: CATSEPNDRTDTQYF

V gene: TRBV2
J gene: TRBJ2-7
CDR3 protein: CASAIRGPTYEQYF

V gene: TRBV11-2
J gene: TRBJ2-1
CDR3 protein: CASSFVRGGGTDEQFF

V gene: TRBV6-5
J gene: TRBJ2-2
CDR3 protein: CASSYGPGTGELFF

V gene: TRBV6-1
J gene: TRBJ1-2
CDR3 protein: CASIGVTPGKNYGYTF

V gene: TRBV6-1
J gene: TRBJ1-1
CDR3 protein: CASSEEVGGGRTEAFF

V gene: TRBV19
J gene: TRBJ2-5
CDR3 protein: CASSALTGVIETQYF

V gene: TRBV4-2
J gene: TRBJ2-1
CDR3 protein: CASSQEIWDMSSYNEQFF